These T cell receptor beta chains were read from a single sample in a study of cytomegalovirus exposure and HLA in healthy donors. Generated by immunoSEQ multiplex PCR, the TCRdb table keeps only in-frame clones and is missing some. The sample shows approximately 130,000 clones, around 84% of them seen only once. What was sequenced was PBMCs. The receptors were sampled from a woman between 35 and 50 years old in good health and CMV-seronegative. The CDR3 runs from the conserved cysteine through the conserved F or W. A D gene is named only where the DNA matches it firmly. Rows may omit the clone size; those that give it use once, few, many or a size class.

J gene,CDR3 length,D gene,V gene,clone size,CDR3 protein,CDR3 DNA
TRBJ2-7,16,-,TRBV5-6,-,CASSPSPLSSSYEQYF,TGTGCCAGCAGCCCCTCCCCACTATCGAGCTCCTACGAGCAGTACTTC
TRBJ1-2,12,-,TRBV5-1,-,CASSPGLYGYTF,TGCGCCAGCAGCCCAGGCCTATATGGCTACACCTTC
TRBJ1-5,16,-,TRBV7-2,-,CASSPGQSNSNQPQHF,TGTGCCAGCAGCCCCGGACAGAGCAATAGCAATCAGCCCCAGCATTTT
TRBJ1-3,13,-,TRBV6-1,once,CASSTGSLNTIYF,TGTGCCAGCAGCACAGGGAGTTTAAACACCATATATTTT
TRBJ1-1,17,-,TRBV28,once,CASTKENWSAEVTEAFF,TGTGCCAGCACCAAAGAGAATTGGAGTGCTGAGGTGACTGAAGCTTTCTTT
TRBJ2-5,16,-,TRBV21-1,-,CASSKFPLSAKETQYF,TGTGCCAGCAGCAAATTTCCCCTATCCGCTAAAGAGACCCAGTACTTC
TRBJ2-7,13,-,TRBV4-1,-,CASRRAGSYEQYF,TGCGCCAGCCGCCGGGCGGGTTCCTACGAGCAGTACTTC
TRBJ2-3,12,TRBD2,TRBV29-1,-,CSVETGGDTQYF,TGCAGCGTTGAAACGGGAGGAGATACGCAGTATTTT
TRBJ2-7,15,TRBD1,TRBV28,-,CASSPDRGVFYEQYF,TGTGCCAGCAGCCCGGACAGGGGGGTTTTCTACGAGCAGTACTTC
TRBJ2-7,15,TRBD1,TRBV29-1,once,CSVVGAGGPRGEQYF,TGCAGCGTTGTCGGGGCAGGGGGCCCCCGTGGGGAGCAGTACTTC
TRBJ1-5,14,-,TRBV19,-,CASSIESVNQPQHF,TGTGCCAGTAGTATAGAATCCGTGAATCAGCCCCAGCATTTT
TRBJ1-1,13,TRBD1,TRBV29-1,-,CSAPGQGGTEAFF,TGCAGCGCACCGGGACAGGGAGGCACTGAAGCTTTCTTT
TRBJ1-5,15,-,TRBV28,-,CASRPTVRGNQPQHF,TGTGCCAGCAGGCCTACAGTACGGGGGAATCAGCCCCAGCATTTT
TRBJ2-1,11,-,TRBV5-4,-,CASSGGYEQFF,TGTGCCAGCAGCGGGGGCTATGAGCAGTTCTTC
TRBJ1-2,13,-,TRBV5-1,-,CASSPRGVAVYTF,TGCGCCAGCAGCCCCCGAGGCGTAGCTGTCTACACCTTC
TRBJ2-3,15,TRBD1,TRBV7-2,-,CASSSYTGGQDTQYF,TGTGCCAGCAGCTCCTATACAGGGGGCCAAGATACGCAGTATTTT
TRBJ2-1,17,-,TRBV4-3,once,CASSQDTPAITNNEQFF,TGCGCCAGCAGCCAAGATACGCCAGCGATAACAAACAATGAGCAGTTCTTC
TRBJ1-6,13,-,TRBV28,-,CASNQGMTSPLHF,TGTGCCAGTAACCAGGGCATGACTTCACCCCTCCACTTT
TRBJ2-3,14,-,TRBV27,few,CASSLGLRTDTQYF,TGTGCCAGCAGTTTGGGACTGCGGACAGATACGCAGTATTTT
TRBJ1-5,14,-,TRBV6-6,-,CASSYSGSDQPQHF,TGTGCCAGCAGTTACTCAGGGAGTGATCAGCCCCAGCATTTT
TRBJ2-6,15,-,TRBV27,-,CASSLWGAGANVLTF,TGTGCCAGCAGTTTATGGGGGGCTGGGGCCAACGTCCTGACTTTC
TRBJ2-5,14,TRBD1,TRBV10-3,-,CAISQQGAEETQYF,TGTGCCATCAGCCAACAGGGGGCCGAGGAGACCCAGTACTTC
TRBJ2-2,14,TRBD1,TRBV19,few,CASSGTVNTGELFF,TGTGCCAGTAGTGGGACAGTAAACACCGGGGAGCTGTTTTTT
TRBJ2-2,14,TRBD2,TRBV19,-,CASLGAGATGELFF,TGTGCCAGCCTGGGAGCGGGAGCCACCGGGGAGCTGTTTTTT
TRBJ1-2,18,-,TRBV14,-,CASSQYVGLTGTNYGYTF,TGTGCCAGCAGCCAATACGTAGGCCTAACGGGAACCAACTATGGCTACACCTTC
TRBJ1-2,10,-,TRBV29-1,-,CSVEERGYTF,TGCAGCGTGGAGGAAAGGGGCTACACCTTC
TRBJ2-3,17,TRBD2,TRBV4-3,-,CASSQASLREVGDTQYF,TGCGCCAGCAGCCAAGCCTCCTTGCGGGAGGTCGGGGATACGCAGTATTTT
TRBJ2-2,14,-,TRBV7-9,-,CASSFVAPTGELFF,TGTGCCAGCAGCTTCGTAGCGCCAACCGGGGAGCTGTTTTTT
TRBJ1-5,15,TRBD1,TRBV28,-,CASSRDRGRGQPQHF,TGTGCCAGCAGTCGGGACAGGGGGCGAGGTCAGCCCCAGCATTTT
TRBJ1-2,12,-,TRBV2,-,CASRDRRWGYTF,TGTGCCAGCAGGGACCGGAGGTGGGGCTACACCTTC
TRBJ2-7,16,-,TRBV21-1,-,CASSSGLADPTYEQYF,TGTGCCAGCAGCAGCGGTTTAGCGGACCCAACCTACGAGCAGTACTTC
TRBJ2-1,15,-,TRBV6-1,-,CASRRGTGNYNEQFF,TGTGCCAGCAGGCGGGGGACAGGTAACTACAATGAGCAGTTCTTC
TRBJ2-7,16,-,TRBV7-3,-,CASSLTGGAGSYEQYF,TGTGCCAGCAGCTTAACAGGGGGGGCTGGCTCCTACGAGCAGTACTTC
TRBJ1-2,16,TRBD1,TRBV5-1,-,CASSSGQGAMGYGYTF,TGCGCCAGCAGCTCTGGACAGGGGGCGATGGGCTATGGCTACACCTTC
TRBJ2-7,16,-,TRBV10-3,-,CAISESGTGKAHEQYF,TGTGCCATCAGTGAGTCTGGAACAGGTAAGGCCCACGAGCAGTACTTC
TRBJ2-3,21,-,TRBV21-1,-,CASRTTGDEGTSRDCTDTQYF,TGTGCCAGCAGAACCACGGGGGACGAAGGGACTAGCCGGGACTGCACAGATACGCAGTATTTT
TRBJ2-3,12,-,TRBV27,-,CASSPSTDTQYF,TGTGCCAGCAGTCCTAGCACAGATACGCAGTATTTT
TRBJ2-2,12,-,TRBV7-2,once,CASRGGSGELFF,TGTGCCAGCAGGGGGGGAAGCGGGGAGCTGTTTTTT
TRBJ2-1,16,-,TRBV7-2,-,CASTTQGHRSYNEQFF,TGTGCCAGCACAACCCAGGGACACCGTTCCTACAATGAGCAGTTCTTC
TRBJ2-7,18,TRBD1,TRBV5-1,-,CASSSGPGTAVLHYEQYF,TGCGCCAGCAGCTCAGGGCCCGGGACAGCGGTCCTACACTACGAGCAGTACTTC
TRBJ2-5,16,TRBD2,TRBV4-2,-,CASSQGNAGAGETQYF,TGTGCCAGCAGCCAAGGTAATGCGGGAGCTGGTGAGACCCAGTACTTC
TRBJ2-1,14,-,TRBV7-6,few,CASSLEDDNNEQFF,TGTGCCAGCAGCTTGGAGGACGATAACAATGAGCAGTTCTTC
TRBJ2-7,13,-,TRBV28,many,CASSFNGLHEQYF,TGTGCCAGCAGCTTCAATGGGCTCCACGAGCAGTACTTC
TRBJ2-3,15,-,TRBV7-2,-,CASSLSGLSTDTQYF,TGTGCCAGCAGCTTGAGCGGGCTGAGCACAGATACGCAGTATTTT
TRBJ1-5,16,-,TRBV5-6,-,CASSLGQGGGNQPQHF,TGTGCCAGCAGCTTAGGTCAGGGAGGAGGCAATCAGCCCCAGCATTTT
TRBJ2-7,15,TRBD2,TRBV7-9,-,CSSSLAAGGLYEQYF,TGTTCCAGCAGCTTAGCCGCGGGAGGGCTATACGAGCAGTACTTC
TRBJ1-6,13,TRBD1,TRBV7-9,few,CASSLTGNSPLHF,TGTGCCAGCAGCCTGACAGGGAATTCACCCCTCCACTTT